This entry is about one T cell receptor (beta chain). This entry belongs to a study of blood T cell repertoires in COVID-19. TCRdb keeps only in-frame clones here, not all; method: immunoSEQ multiplex PCR. In the table there are 200,000 to 250,000 clones, over 70% of which are singletons. Those who participated ranged in age from roughly 18 to 100 years and resided in approximately 26 US areas. Within 2 weeks of study entry, exposed participants had contacted a PCR-confirmed or clinician-diagnosed COVID-19 case. CDR1 is MNHEY and CDR2 is SVGEGT in the germline V gene. Unmatched junction bases numbered 13, after V lost 5 bases and J lost 5 bases. This CDR3 has 16 residues.

The sequencing input was PBMCs or T cells enriched from blood (not recorded which). This clonotype originated in a woman in her 30s who had been exposed to COVID-19. This rearrangement joins TRBV6-2 or TRBV6-3 to TRBJ1-1, with 8 bases identical to TRBD1. CDR3 nucleotides: TGTGCCAGCAGTAAACAGGGGGAGGGGGTTGGTACTGAAGCTTTCTTT. Translating it yields CASSKQGEGVGTEAFF.